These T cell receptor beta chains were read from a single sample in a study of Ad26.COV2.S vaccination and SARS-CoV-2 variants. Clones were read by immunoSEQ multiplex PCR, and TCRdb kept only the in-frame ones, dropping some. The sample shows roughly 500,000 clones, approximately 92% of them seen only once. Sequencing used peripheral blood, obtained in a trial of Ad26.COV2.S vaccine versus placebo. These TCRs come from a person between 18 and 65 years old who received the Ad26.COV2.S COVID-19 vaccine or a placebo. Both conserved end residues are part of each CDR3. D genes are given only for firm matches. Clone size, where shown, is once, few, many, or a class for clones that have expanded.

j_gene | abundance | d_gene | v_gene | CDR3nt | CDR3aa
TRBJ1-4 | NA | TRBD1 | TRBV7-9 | TGTGCCAGCAGCTCACACAGGGGGCGCGGTGAAAAACTGTTTTTT | CASSSHRGRGEKLFF
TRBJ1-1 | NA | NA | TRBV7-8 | TGTGCCAGCAGCTTAGTTAACAGAGGAGAAGCTTTCTTT | CASSLVNRGEAFF
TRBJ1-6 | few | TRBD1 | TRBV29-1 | TGCAGCGCCCGACAGGGATATAATTCACCCCTCCACTTT | CSARQGYNSPLHF
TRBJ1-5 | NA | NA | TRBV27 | TGTGCCAGCAGCTCTGACTGGAATAGCAATCAGCCCCAGCATTTT | CASSSDWNSNQPQHF
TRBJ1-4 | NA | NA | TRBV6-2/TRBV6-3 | TGTGCCAGCAGTAGGCCAACGGGCTCGCGAAATGAAAAACTGTTTTTT | CASSRPTGSRNEKLFF
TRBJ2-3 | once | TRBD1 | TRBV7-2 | TGTGCCAGCAGCTCACAGGGGCAGAGCACAGATACGCAGTATTTT | CASSSQGQSTDTQYF
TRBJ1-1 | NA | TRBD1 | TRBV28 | TGTGCCAGCAGCCCCCCGGGACAGGGGGTGACTGAAGCTTTCTTT | CASSPPGQGVTEAFF
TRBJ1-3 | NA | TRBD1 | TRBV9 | TGTGCCAGCAGCGACAGGGGGAGCTCTGGAAACACCATATATTTT | CASSDRGSSGNTIYF
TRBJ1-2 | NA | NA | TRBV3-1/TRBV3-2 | TGTGCCAGCAGCGGCAGGGTGGCCCGAGGGGGCTACACCTTC | CASSGRVARGGYTF
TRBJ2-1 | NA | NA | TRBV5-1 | TGCGCCAGCAGTTTCCCAGCACCCAATGAGCAGTTCTTC | CASSFPAPNEQFF
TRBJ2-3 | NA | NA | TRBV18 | TGTGCCAGCTCCCCTTTAGGGGCAGGGGGCACAGATACGCAGTATTTT | CASSPLGAGGTDTQYF
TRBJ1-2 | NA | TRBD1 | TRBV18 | TGTGCCAGCTCACCGCCGACAGGGAGCTCCTATGGCTACACCTTC | CASSPPTGSSYGYTF
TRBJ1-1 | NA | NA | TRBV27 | TGTGCCAGCAGCAGGGAGTGGCTGAACACTGAAGCTTTCTTT | CASSREWLNTEAFF
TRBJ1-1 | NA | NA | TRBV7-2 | TGTGCCAGCAGCTTTAGGGTGAACACTGAAGCTTTCTTT | CASSFRVNTEAFF
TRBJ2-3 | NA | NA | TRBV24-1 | TGTGCCACCAGTGATTTCCACGGTGGCACAGATACGCAGTATTTT | CATSDFHGGTDTQYF
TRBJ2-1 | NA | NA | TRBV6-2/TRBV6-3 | TGTGCCAGCAGTTACTCCGTCCACAATGAGCAGTTCTTC | CASSYSVHNEQFF
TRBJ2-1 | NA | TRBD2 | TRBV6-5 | TGTGCCAGCATTCATGGACTAGATTCCTACAATGAGCAGTTCTTC | CASIHGLDSYNEQFF
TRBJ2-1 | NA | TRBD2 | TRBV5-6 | TGTGCCAGCAGCTTACGGGGGGGCGCTGGCAATGAGCAGTTCTTC | CASSLRGGAGNEQFF
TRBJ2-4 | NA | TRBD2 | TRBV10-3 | TGTGCCATTGCAAGACTAGCGGGGGTTCAAAACATTCAGTACTTC | CAIARLAGVQNIQYF
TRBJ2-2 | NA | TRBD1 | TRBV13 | TGTGCCAGCAGCCCCGGACAGGGCAGGGCCGGGGAGCTGTTTTTT | CASSPGQGRAGELFF
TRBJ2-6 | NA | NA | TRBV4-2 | TGTGCCAGCAGCCAAGAATTGACACCTGGGGCCAACGTCCTGACTTTC | CASSQELTPGANVLTF
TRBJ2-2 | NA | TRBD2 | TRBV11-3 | TGTGCCAGCAGTCCCCAGCGGGAGACCGGGGAGCTGTTTTTT | CASSPQRETGELFF
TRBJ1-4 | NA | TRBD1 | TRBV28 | TGTGCCAGCAGGCCGACCGGGACAGGGGGCGAGGCTAATGAAAAACTGTTTTTT | CASRPTGTGGEANEKLFF
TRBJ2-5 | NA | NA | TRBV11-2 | TGTGCCAGCCGCCAGGGAGGACAGACCCAAGAGACCCAGTACTTC | CASRQGGQTQETQYF
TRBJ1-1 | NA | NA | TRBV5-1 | TGCGCCAGCAGCTTTGGTTCAGGTTTTAACACTGAAGCTTTCTTT | CASSFGSGFNTEAFF
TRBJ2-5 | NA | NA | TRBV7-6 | TGTGCCAGCAGCTTAGCGGCAGGGAAGTACCAAGAGACCCAGTACTTC | CASSLAAGKYQETQYF
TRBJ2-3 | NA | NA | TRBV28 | TGTGCCAGCAGTCCTTTTAACCCCCGGACCACAGATACGCAGTATTTT | CASSPFNPRTTDTQYF
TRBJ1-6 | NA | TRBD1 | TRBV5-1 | TGCGCCAGCAGCCGTGGGTCGGACAGGGCTGTTTATAATTCACCCCTCCACTTT | CASSRGSDRAVYNSPLHF
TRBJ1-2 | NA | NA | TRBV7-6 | TGTGCCAGCAGCTTAAATCCTCCCTGGAGTGGCTACACCTTC | CASSLNPPWSGYTF
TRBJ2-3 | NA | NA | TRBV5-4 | TGTGCCAGCAGATCGGGCAGCACAGATACGCAGTATTTT | CASRSGSTDTQYF
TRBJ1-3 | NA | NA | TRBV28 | TGTGCCAGCAGTTTGTGGGTTTCGGACACCATATATTTT | CASSLWVSDTIYF
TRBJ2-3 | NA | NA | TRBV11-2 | TGTGCCAGCAGCTTCCTGACGGGTGGAGATACGCAGTATTTT | CASSFLTGGDTQYF
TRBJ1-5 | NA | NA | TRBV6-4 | TGTGCCAGCAGTGACTCTAGGCCGAATTATAGCAATCAGCCCCAGCATTTT | CASSDSRPNYSNQPQHF
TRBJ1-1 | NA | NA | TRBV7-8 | TGTGCCAGCAGCTTAGCTGGGGACCACACTGAAGCTTTCTTT | CASSLAGDHTEAFF
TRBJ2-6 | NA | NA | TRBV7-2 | TGTGCCAGCAGCTTAGTGGGGTCCGGGGCCAACGTCCTGACTTTC | CASSLVGSGANVLTF
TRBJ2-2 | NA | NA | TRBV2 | TGTGCCAGCAAGGGGTATGGGACCGGGGAGCTGTTTTTT | CASKGYGTGELFF
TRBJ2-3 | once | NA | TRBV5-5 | TGTGCCAGCAGTCCGACCGGGACCAGGGGCACAGATACGCAGTATTTT | CASSPTGTRGTDTQYF
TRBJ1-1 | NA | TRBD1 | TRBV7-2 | TGTGCCAGCAGCTCCAGGACAGGGGGCGGTAAACGTCGAGCTTTCTTT | CASSSRTGGGKRRAFF
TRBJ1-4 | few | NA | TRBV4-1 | TGCGCCAGCAGCCCTCCTCGTAGAAGGACTAATGAAAAACTGTTTTTT | CASSPPRRRTNEKLFF
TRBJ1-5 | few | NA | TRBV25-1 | TGTGCCAGCAGTGAGGGCGGTGGGAATCAGCCCCAGCATTTT | CASSEGGGNQPQHF
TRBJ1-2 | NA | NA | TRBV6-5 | TGTGCCAGCAGTTACTCGAGGATAGGATATAACTATGGCTACACCTTC | CASSYSRIGYNYGYTF
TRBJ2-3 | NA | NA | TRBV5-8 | TGTGCCAGCAGCTTCTTTAGCCCAGATACGCAGTATTTT | CASSFFSPDTQYF
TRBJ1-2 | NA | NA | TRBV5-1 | TGCGCCAGCAGCTTATACGGAGAAGGCTATGGCTACACCTTC | CASSLYGEGYGYTF
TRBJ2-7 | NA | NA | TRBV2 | TGTGCCAGCAGGAGGAGGGGACTGCTCTCCTACGAGCAGTACTTC | CASRRRGLLSYEQYF
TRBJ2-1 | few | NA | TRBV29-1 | TGCAGCGTCCACTCGGGCAGGATGACTTACAATGAGCAGTTCTTC | CSVHSGRMTYNEQFF
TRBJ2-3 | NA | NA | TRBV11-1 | TGTGCCAGCAGCCTCGTCTCGACAGATACGCAGTATTTT | CASSLVSTDTQYF
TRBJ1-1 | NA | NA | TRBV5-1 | TGCGCCAGCAGCGCAGGACGGACTGAAGCTTTCTTT | CASSAGRTEAFF
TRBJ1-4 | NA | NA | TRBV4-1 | TGCGCCAGCAGCATACAACAGCGGGCATGGGAAAAACTGTTTTTT | CASSIQQRAWEKLFF
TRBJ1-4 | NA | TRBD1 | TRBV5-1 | TGCGCCAGCAGCTGGGACAGGGGGGCTACTAATGAAAAACTGTTTTTT | CASSWDRGATNEKLFF
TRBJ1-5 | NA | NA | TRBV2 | TGTGCCAGCAGTAAAATTGAGGCTCAGCCCCAGCATTTT | CASSKIEAQPQHF
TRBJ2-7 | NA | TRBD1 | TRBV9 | TGTGCCAGCAGCGCCGGCGAGGGGGCGGTCGAGCAGTACTTC | CASSAGEGAVEQYF
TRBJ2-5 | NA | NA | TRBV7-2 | TGTGCCAGCAGCCGAGGACAGAAAGAGACCCAGTACTTC | CASSRGQKETQYF
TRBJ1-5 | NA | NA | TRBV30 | TGTGCCTGGAGTACAGAAACGGGCAATCAGCCCCAGCATTTT | CAWSTETGNQPQHF